The rows below give T cell receptor beta chains drawn from one sample of a study of blood T cells in healthy people across ages. TCRdb recomputed calls from the 5' RACE reads with MiXCR, one row per CDR3 protein. Altogether 550,000 to 800,000 distinct CDR3 sequences are present, 20% to 25% being singletons, with the ten largest covering roughly 3.6%. Sequenced input: blood. The source of these receptors is a man aged 65 to 79 in good health. Each CDR3 is given with its conserved first and last residue. D genes are given only for firm matches. Clone size is not always given. Where it is, it says once, few, many or a class for expanded clones.

cdr3_aa | cdr3_nt | d_call | j_call | v_call | clone_size
CASSVAGSGSSYEQYF | TGTGCCAGCAGCGTAGCGGGTAGCGGGAGCTCCTACGAGCAGTACTTC | TRBD2 | TRBJ2-7 | TRBV9 | many
CASSLISGGYNEQFF | TGTGCCAGCAGCTTAATTAGCGGAGGTTACAATGAGCAGTTCTTC | . | TRBJ2-1 | TRBV7-6 | .
CASSSSPRQGNYGYTF | TGCGCCAGCAGCTCATCCCCCCGACAGGGAAACTATGGCTACACCTTC | TRBD1 | TRBJ1-2 | TRBV5-1 | .
CSAFVRSSYEQYF | TGCAGTGCCTTTGTCAGGAGCTCCTACGAGCAGTACTTC | . | TRBJ2-7 | TRBV20-1 | few
CASSLRGLAGDVDTQYF | TGTGCCAGCAGCTTGCGCGGACTAGCGGGAGATGTGGATACGCAGTATTTT | TRBD2 | TRBJ2-3 | TRBV5-5 | few
CASSLETGDYEQYF | TGCGCCAGCAGCTTGGAGACAGGAGACTACGAGCAGTACTTC | . | TRBJ2-7 | TRBV5-1 | few
CASGGDAPYEQYF | TGTGCCAGCGGGGGCGACGCACCCTACGAGCAGTACTTC | . | TRBJ2-7 | TRBV6-2/TRBV6-3 | few
CASSERPSGSYEQYF | TGTGCCAGCAGTGAAAGGCCTAGCGGGAGCTACGAGCAGTACTTC | TRBD2 | TRBJ2-7 | TRBV6-1 | few
CSAAGQGNQPQHF | TGCAGTGCGGCGGGACAGGGCAATCAGCCCCAGCATTTT | TRBD1 | TRBJ1-5 | TRBV20-1 | few
CASSLGTTPSYEQYF | TGTGCCAGCAGCTTAGGGACTACCCCGTCCTACGAGCAGTACTTC | . | TRBJ2-7 | TRBV7-8 | .
CSASRQGATGELFF | TGCAGTGCTAGTCGCCAGGGGGCAACCGGGGAGCTGTTTTTT | TRBD1 | TRBJ2-2 | TRBV20-1 | .
CSVRSGGMYEQYF | TGCAGTGTACGTAGCGGAGGGATGTACGAGCAGTACTTC | . | TRBJ2-7 | TRBV20-1 | few
CARGQGANGYTF | TGTGCCAGAGGACAGGGGGCTAATGGCTACACCTTC | TRBD1 | TRBJ1-2 | TRBV27 | few
CASSSSPLFNQPQHF | TGTGCCAGCAGCTCCAGCCCCCTTTTCAATCAGCCCCAGCATTTT | . | TRBJ1-5 | TRBV7-2 | .
CASSIGAGWSTGELFF | TGTGCCAGTAGTATAGGAGCGGGATGGAGCACCGGGGAGCTGTTTTTT | TRBD2 | TRBJ2-2 | TRBV19 | few
CARQGSGQKVYEQYF | TGTGCCCGCCAAGGGTCGGGACAGAAAGTCTACGAGCAGTACTTC | TRBD1 | TRBJ2-7 | TRBV7-9 | few
CASSYDGGRVYNEQFF | TGTGCCAGCAGTTACGACGGCGGGAGAGTCTACAATGAGCAGTTCTTC | TRBD2 | TRBJ2-1 | TRBV6-5 | few
CASSLASGSIVAPEQFF | TGCGCCAGCAGCTTGGCCAGCGGGAGTATCGTTGCCCCTGAGCAGTTCTTC | TRBD2 | TRBJ2-1 | TRBV5-1 | few
CASSLVRADQETQYF | TGCGCCAGCAGCTTGGTTCGGGCAGACCAAGAGACCCAGTACTTC | . | TRBJ2-5 | TRBV5-1 | many
CASSLNGVAGYNYGYTF | TGTGCCAGCAGCTTAAATGGCGTGGCAGGATATAACTATGGCTACACCTTC | . | TRBJ1-2 | TRBV7-3 | once
CASSSTRDAVEQYF | TGCGCCAGCAGCTCAACCCGGGACGCCGTGGAGCAGTACTTC | . | TRBJ2-7 | TRBV5-1 | .
CASSEDHNYGYTF | TGTGCCAGCAGCGAGGACCATAACTATGGCTACACCTTC | . | TRBJ1-2 | TRBV7-2 | .
CASRRSTGDTGELFF | TGTGCCAGCAGACGTTCGACAGGGGACACCGGGGAGCTGTTTTTT | TRBD1 | TRBJ2-2 | TRBV7-2 | .
CASSFDRNPYEQYF | TGTGCCAGCAGCTTTGACAGAAACCCCTACGAGCAGTACTTC | . | TRBJ2-7 | TRBV11-2 | .
CASSLGRGEGEKLFF | TGTGCCAGCAGCTTAGGACGGGGGGAAGGCGAAAAACTGTTTTTT | . | TRBJ1-4 | TRBV7-9 | .
CASSQILDRDSYEQYF | TGTGCCAGCAGCCAAATTCTGGACAGGGACTCCTACGAGCAGTACTTC | TRBD1 | TRBJ2-7 | TRBV14 | few
CASRLDRENTDTQYF | TGTGCCAGCAGGCTCGACAGGGAAAACACAGATACGCAGTATTTT | TRBD1 | TRBJ2-3 | TRBV2 | .
CASSPSAGGPTDTQYF | TGTGCCAGCAGCCCTTCAGCGGGAGGGCCCACAGATACGCAGTATTTT | TRBD2 | TRBJ2-3 | TRBV5-4 | .
CASSGGTGGTFQETQYF | TGTGCCAGTAGTGGGGGCACAGGGGGCACCTTCCAAGAGACCCAGTACTTC | TRBD1 | TRBJ2-5 | TRBV19 | .
CASSRRDQRNTDTQYF | TGTGCCAGCAGCCGCCGGGACCAGAGGAACACAGATACGCAGTATTTT | . | TRBJ2-3 | TRBV6-1 | .
CASSLRGLDTIYF | TGTGCCAGCAGCTTGCGAGGGTTAGACACCATATATTTT | . | TRBJ1-3 | TRBV5-6 | .
CASSNSGSAYEQYF | TGTGCCAGCAGTAATAGCGGATCAGCCTACGAGCAGTACTTC | . | TRBJ2-7 | TRBV2 | few
CASSLMGNRRETQYF | TGTGCCAGCAGCTTAATGGGCAATCGGCGGGAGACCCAGTACTTC | . | TRBJ2-5 | TRBV7-2 | few
CASNLPTDYEQYF | TGTGCCAGCAACCTTCCGACAGACTACGAGCAGTACTTC | . | TRBJ2-7 | TRBV7-2 | .
CASSHMTGGTDTQYF | TGCGCCAGCAGCCACATGACAGGGGGGACAGATACGCAGTATTTT | TRBD1 | TRBJ2-3 | TRBV4-1 | few
CASSQAHQGLAGGGGSTDTQYF | TGTGCCAGCAGCCAAGCTCACCAGGGACTAGCGGGAGGGGGTGGGAGCACAGATACGCAGTATTTT | TRBD2 | TRBJ2-3 | TRBV3-1 | .
CASSLGSGTTGELFF | TGTGCCAGCAGTTTGGGCAGCGGGACCACCGGGGAGCTGTTTTTT | TRBD2 | TRBJ2-2 | TRBV6-6 | .
CASSFSGTGYLYEQYF | TGTGCCAGCAGCTTCTCCGGGACAGGGTACCTCTACGAGCAGTACTTC | TRBD1 | TRBJ2-7 | TRBV11-2 | few
CASLERRTLEQYF | TGTGCCAGCTTAGAGCGGAGAACCCTCGAGCAGTACTTC | . | TRBJ2-7 | TRBV12-3/TRBV12-4 | .
CSVGTSQFNEQFF | TGCAGTGTTGGGACTAGCCAATTCAATGAGCAGTTCTTC | TRBD2 | TRBJ2-1 | TRBV20-1 | few
CSVTLRETQYF | TGCAGCGTTACGCTTAGGGAGACCCAGTACTTC | . | TRBJ2-5 | TRBV29-1 | few
CASSLALVTTSPRTDTQYF | TGCGCCAGCAGCTTGGCCCTCGTCACGACTAGCCCACGCACAGATACGCAGTATTTT | TRBD2 | TRBJ2-3 | TRBV5-1 | .
CASSLEGISNQPQHF | TGTGCCAGCAGCTTAGAGGGGATTAGCAATCAGCCCCAGCATTTT | . | TRBJ1-5 | TRBV7-2 | .
CAISVGAGEWETQYF | TGTGCCATCAGTGTGGGAGCGGGAGAGTGGGAGACCCAGTACTTC | TRBD2 | TRBJ2-5 | TRBV10-3 | .
CSASSGDQPQHF | TGCAGTGCTAGTTCGGGGGATCAGCCCCAGCATTTT | . | TRBJ1-5 | TRBV20-1 | .
CASSEDRGDTQYF | TGTGCCAGCAGTGAGGACAGGGGAGATACGCAGTATTTT | TRBD1 | TRBJ2-3 | TRBV27 | many
CASTTSKGAITGELFF | TGTGCCAGCACCACATCGAAGGGGGCAATCACCGGGGAGCTGTTTTTT | TRBD1 | TRBJ2-2 | TRBV5-6 | few
CASSYSDRTFQETQYF | TGTGCCAGCAGTTACTCGGATCGGACTTTCCAAGAGACCCAGTACTTC | . | TRBJ2-5 | TRBV6-2/TRBV6-3 | .
CASSSRIGQGGEQFF | TGCGCCAGCAGCTCTAGGATCGGACAGGGCGGGGAGCAGTTCTTC | TRBD1 | TRBJ2-1 | TRBV5-1 | .
CATSRGLAGYNEQFF | TGTGCCACCAGTCGCGGACTAGCGGGATACAATGAGCAGTTCTTC | TRBD2 | TRBJ2-1 | TRBV24-1 | few
CASSWRTGINEQYF | TGCGCCAGCAGCTGGAGGACAGGGATCAACGAGCAGTACTTC | TRBD1 | TRBJ2-7 | TRBV5-1 | .
CASSMDRARNIQYF | TGTGCCAGTAGTATGGACAGGGCGAGGAACATTCAGTACTTC | TRBD1 | TRBJ2-4 | TRBV19 | .
CSATGHSSTDTQYF | TGCAGTGCTACAGGACACTCTAGCACAGATACGCAGTATTTT | . | TRBJ2-3 | TRBV20-1 | few